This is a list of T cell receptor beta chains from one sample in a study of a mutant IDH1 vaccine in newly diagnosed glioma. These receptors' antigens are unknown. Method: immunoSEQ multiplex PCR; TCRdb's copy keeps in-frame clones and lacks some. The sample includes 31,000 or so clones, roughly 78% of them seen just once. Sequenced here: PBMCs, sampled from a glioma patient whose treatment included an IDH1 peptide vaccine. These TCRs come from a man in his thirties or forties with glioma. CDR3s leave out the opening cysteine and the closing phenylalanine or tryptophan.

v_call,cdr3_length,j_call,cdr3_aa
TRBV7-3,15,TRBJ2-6,ASSPGLPGSGANVLT
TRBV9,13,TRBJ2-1,ASSGMNAGGVRKF
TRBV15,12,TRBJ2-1,ATSRDPRAGEQF
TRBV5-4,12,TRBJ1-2,ASSIGGESYGYT
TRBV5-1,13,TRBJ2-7,ASSFGSAGHDEQY
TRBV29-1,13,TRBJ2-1,SVEPRRVGYNEQF
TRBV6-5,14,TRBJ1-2,ASSYSGGPSYYGYT
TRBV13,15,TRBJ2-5,ASSSEQDRTGQETQY
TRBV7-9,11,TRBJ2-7,ASTPGREYEQY
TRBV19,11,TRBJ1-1,ASSSRQADEAF
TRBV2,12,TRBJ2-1,ASSPDRGVNEQF
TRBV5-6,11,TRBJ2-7,ASSLGTSNEQY
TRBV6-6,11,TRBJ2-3,ASRPGGADTQY
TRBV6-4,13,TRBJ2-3,ASSDGLASTDTQY
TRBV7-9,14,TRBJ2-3,ASSSSWTESTDTQY
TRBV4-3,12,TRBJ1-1,ASSPEQENTEAF
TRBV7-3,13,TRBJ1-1,ASSREAEHNTEAF
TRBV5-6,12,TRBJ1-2,ASSTGTVHFGYT
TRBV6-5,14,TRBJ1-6,ASSYLSRGRNSPLH
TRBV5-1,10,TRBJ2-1,ASSLVWSEQF
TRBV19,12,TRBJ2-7,ASSRTGASYEQY
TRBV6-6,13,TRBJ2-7,ASSGGGQLPDQQY
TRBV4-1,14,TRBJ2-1,ASSRLTGGSYNEQF
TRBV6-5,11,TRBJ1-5,ASSLKRNQPQH
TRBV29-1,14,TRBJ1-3,SVEGGQGSSGNTIY
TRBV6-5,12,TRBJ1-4,ASSLRGLNEKLF
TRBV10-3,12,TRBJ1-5,ATGDGGSNQPQH
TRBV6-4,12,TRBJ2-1,ASSVSTGDNEQF
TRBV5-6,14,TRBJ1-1,ASSKGTGGLGTEAF
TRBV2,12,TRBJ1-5,ATNGRQGDQPQH
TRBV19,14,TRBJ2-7,ASSIRRLGQVYEQY
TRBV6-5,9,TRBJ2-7,ASSYSEEQY
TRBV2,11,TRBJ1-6,ASVASRSSPLH
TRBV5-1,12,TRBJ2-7,ASSLRQGDYEQY
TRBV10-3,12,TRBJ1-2,AISERGDDYGYT
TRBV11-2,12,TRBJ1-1,ASSLGRVNTEAF
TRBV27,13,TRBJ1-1,ASSLRTGLYTEAF
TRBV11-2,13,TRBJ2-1,ASSSQGTSLNEQF
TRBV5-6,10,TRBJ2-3,ASSLESHTQY
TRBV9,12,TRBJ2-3,ASSPEGRTDTQY
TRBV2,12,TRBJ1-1,ASSFQQGNTEAF
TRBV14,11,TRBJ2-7,ASSPHQGGEQY
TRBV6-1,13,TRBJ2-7,ASSEDIGFSYEQY
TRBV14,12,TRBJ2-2,ASSQAQGVGELF
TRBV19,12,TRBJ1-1,ASSRSRTNTEAF
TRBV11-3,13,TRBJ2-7,ASSPGRGTTYEQY
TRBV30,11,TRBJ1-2,AWSVEGGGGYT
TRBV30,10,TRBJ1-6,AWRERESPLH
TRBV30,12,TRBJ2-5,AWSGTGWDETQY
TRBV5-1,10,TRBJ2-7,ASSFGSYEQY
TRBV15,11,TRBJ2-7,ATSNGQVHEQY
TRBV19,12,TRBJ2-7,ASSIDQGSYEQY
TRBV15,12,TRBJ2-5,ATSEGVSAETQY
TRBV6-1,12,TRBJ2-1,ASLGLREGREQF